The 24 T cell receptor beta chains below all came from one sample that was sequenced in a study of regulatory T cells in long-lasting Graves disease. Described time point: persistent/refractory GD, antithyroid drugs over 5 years with positive TRAb. From RNA extracted from PBMCs, the TCR library was made. Combining iRepertoire HTBI primers with Arm-PCR of CDR3 regions, the authors built TCR beta libraries. MiXCR, applied by TCRdb to the multiplex PCR reads, yields one record per CDR3 protein. The profile shows 500,000 to 800,000 distinct CDR3 sequences, about 32% of them singletons. Material: peripheral blood mononuclear cells (PBMCs), obtained when the disease was refractory, from a patient treated with antithyroid drugs. The source of these receptors is a female donor with Graves disease.

This clonotype has a count of ten or more. The genes are TRBV11-2 and TRBJ2-2; D is perhaps TRBD2 (5 bases). V was shortened by 10 bases and J by 1 base, with 10 bases between the two germline ends. This CDR3 contains 13 residues. CDR1 SGHAT and CDR2 FQNNGV come from the germline V gene. CDR3: CAKQRRNTGELFF. In nucleotides, the CDR3 is TGTGCCAAACAGCGGAGGAACACCGGGGAGCTGTTTTTT.

The chain combines TRBV13 with TRBJ1-1, with D maybe TRBD1 (5 bases). CDR1 and CDR2 (germline): PRHDT, FYEKMQ (reference sequence). The CDR3 is 14 residues long. V lost 5 bases to trimming and J lost 5 bases, with 15 bases between them. The CDR3 spells CASSPPAGGTEAFF. In nucleotides, the CDR3 is TGTGCCAGCAGCCCGCCTGCCGGGGGTACTGAAGCTTTCTTT.

The rearrangement uses TRBV7-2 and TRBJ1-2, with TRBD1 matching over 7 bases. In germline, CDR1 is SGHTA, CDR2 FQGNSA. This CDR3 is 14 amino acids long. Losses at the gene ends were 5 bases for V and 6 bases for J; bases not matched to a gene: 9. This chain's CDR3 is CASSPGTESNGYTF. The DNA for the CDR3 is TGTGCCAGCAGCCCCGGGACAGAGAGTAATGGCTACACCTTC. Full variable domain (remainder filled in from reference TRBV7-2 and TRBJ1-2): GAGVSQSPSNKVTEKGKDVELRCDPISGHTALYWYRQSLGQGLEFLIYFQGNSAPDKSGLPSDRFSAERTGGSVSTLTIQRTQQEDSAVYLCASSPGTESNGYTFGSGTRLTVV.

This clonotype is a singleton in its sample. The CDR3 here is CSARDWSGRGLRSYEQYF. Here the CDR3 DNA reads TGCAGTGCTAGAGATTGGAGCGGGAGGGGGTTGAGGTCCTACGAGCAGTACTTC. The chain has TRBV20-1 and TRBJ2-7; 10 nucleotides align to TRBD2. Germline V gives CDR1 DFQATT, CDR2 SNEGSKA (reference sequence). There are 18 residues in the CDR3. J lost 1 base, V lost 0 bases, and 12 bases had no gene match.

The V gene is TRBV7-9, the J gene TRBJ1-2; D uncertain. The CDR3 has 15 amino acids. CDR1 is SEHNR and CDR2 is FQNEAQ in the germline V gene (reference sequence). The V end was cut by 2 bases, the J end by 0 bases, with 10 bases between. CDR3 nucleotides: TGTGCCAGCAGCTTAAGCCGCTCCCCTAACTATGGCTACACCTTC. Encoded protein: CASSLSRSPNYGYTF.

The rearrangement links TRBV6-5 to TRBJ1-3; the D is unclear. This CDR3 comprises 17 residues. V was cut by 4 bases and J by 0 bases, with 16 bases left in between. CDR1 MNHEY and CDR2 SVGAGI come from the germline V gene. In nucleotides, the CDR3 is TGTGCCAGCAGTTCTAGGGTGAATACCCTCTCTGGAAACACCATATATTTT. Protein product: CASSSRVNTLSGNTIYF.

The chain employs TRBV14 and TRBJ1-1; D unclear. Germline V gene data show CDR1 as SGHDN and CDR2 as FVKESK. The CDR3 has 17 residues. The germline V and J ends were trimmed by 0 bases and 1 base, with 15 bases remaining between them. The CDR3 DNA follows: TGTGCCAGCAGCCAAGAAGGGCCAGGCCCTGGGAACACTGAAGCTTTCTTT. Translating it yields CASSQEGPGPGNTEAFF.

This clonotype was seen repeatedly, ten times or more. CDR3 region: CASSLPRGRGYGYTF. CDR3 nucleotides: TGTGCCAGCAGTTTACCCAGGGGGCGCGGCTATGGCTACACCTTC. The V gene is TRBV12-3 or TRBV12-4, the J gene TRBJ1-2; 8 positions agree with TRBD1. This CDR3 spans 15 amino acids. The V and J ends lost 2 bases and 4 bases, in that order; junction bases with no gene match: 6.

This rearrangement joins TRBV5-1 to TRBJ1-1; no firm D call. V was shortened by 2 bases and J by 4 bases, with 18 bases between the two germline ends. From germline, CDR1 is SGHRS and CDR2 YFSETQ. This CDR3 has 16 amino acids. Here the CDR3 reads CASSFEGRNLGTEAFF. The CDR3 DNA is TGCGCCAGCAGCTTCGAAGGACGGAACTTAGGCACTGAAGCTTTCTTT. The full variable domain, completed using reference TRBV5-1 and TRBJ1-1, is KAGVTQTPRYLIKTRGQQVTLSCSPISGHRSVSWYQQTPGQGLQFLFEYFSETQRNKGNFPGRFSGRQFSNSRSEMNVSTLELGDSALYLCASSFEGRNLGTEAFFGQGTRLTVV.

This clonotype turned up a few times. The rearrangement links TRBV2 to TRBJ2-5; 10 positions match TRBD2. This CDR3 is 16 amino acids long. With 8 bases clipped from V and 4 bases from J, the junction kept 13 bases outside the gene matches. Germline-derived CDR1 and CDR2 are SNHLY and FYNNEI. The CDR3 DNA is TGTGCCAGCCCCCCCCCCCTAGCGGGGGTGGGAGAGACCCAGTACTTC. This encodes CASPPPLAGVGETQYF.

Only a few counts were recorded for this clonotype. The chain links TRBV7-9 to TRBJ1-1; D remains unclear. CDR1 is SEHNR, CDR2 FQNEAQ, per germline (reference sequence). Trimming stripped 7 bases from V and 4 bases from J, with 10 bases between. This CDR3 contains 12 residues. The chain's CDR3 is CASTVISTEAFF. CDR3 nucleotides: TGTGCCAGCACCGTAATATCCACTGAAGCTTTCTTT.

This clonotype was seen repeatedly, ten times or more. V gene TRBV28 combines with J gene TRBJ1-2, with 7 bases that match TRBD1. Germline CDR1 MDHEN, CDR2 SYDVKM. The CDR3 loop spans 12 amino acids. With V trimmed by 6 bases and J by 5 bases, 3 bases remained unmatched. The CDR3 loop is CASRAGGYGYTF. The CDR3 nucleotides are TGTGCCAGCAGGGCAGGGGGGTATGGCTACACCTTC.

The chain has TRBV5-1 and TRBJ1-4; no reliable D call. V was clipped by 2 bases and J by 6 bases, with 11 bases between them. Germline V gene sequence: CDR1 SGHRS, CDR2 YFSETQ. The CDR3 contains 14 residues. The DNA of the CDR3 is TGCGCCAGCAGCTTAGAACGGGCGGATGAAAAACTGTTTTTT. It translates to CASSLERADEKLFF.

This rearrangement joins TRBV2 to TRBJ2-3; maybe TRBD2 (6 bases). The CDR3 runs 15 residues. V was pared by 1 base and J by 11 bases, with 19 bases between. Germline CDR1 SNHLY, CDR2 FYNNEI. The CDR3 region is CASSEVGGTAGQQYF. Here the CDR3 DNA reads TGTGCCAGCAGTGAAGTCGGAGGGACCGCCGGCCAGCAGTATTTT.

The chain uses TRBV6-1 and TRBJ1-2; D is undetermined. Trimming took 0 bases from V and 2 from J, leaving 10 bases between them. The germline CDR1 and CDR2 sequences are MNHNS and SASEGT. The CDR3 length is 15 residues. The CDR3 sequence: CASSEAVGQNYGYTF. In nucleotides, the CDR3 is TGTGCCAGCAGTGAAGCGGTAGGCCAGAACTATGGCTACACCTTC.

DNA for the CDR3: TGCGCCAGCAGTGAGAGAGGGACAGGAGGCACTGAAGCTTTCTTT. It translates to CASSERGTGGTEAFF. The chain links TRBV10-2 to TRBJ1-1, with TRBD1 identical over 8 bases. J was trimmed by 4 bases and V by 2 bases; bases with no gene match: 6. The germline gives CDR1 WSHSY, CDR2 SAAADI. CDR3 length: 15 amino acids.

The chain carries TRBV10-2 and TRBJ1-1, with D unclear. Germline V gene data show CDR1 as WSHSY and CDR2 as SAAADI. The CDR3 consists of 15 residues. V was shortened by 4 bases and J by 6 bases, with 18 bases between the two germline ends. CDR3 residues: CASSVRSRGNAEAFF. Here the CDR3 DNA reads TGCGCCAGCAGTGTTCGGAGCCGGGGAAACGCTGAAGCTTTCTTT.

This clonotype was counted ten times or more. The chain joins TRBV28 to TRBJ1-1; D is unclear. The germline V gene encodes CDR1 MDHEN and CDR2 SYDVKM. The ends were cut back, 3 bases at V and 5 bases at J, with 10 bases in the middle. This CDR3 spans 13 amino acids. The CDR3 reads CASSLREGTEAFF. The DNA of the CDR3 is TGTGCCAGCAGTTTGAGGGAAGGGACTGAAGCTTTCTTT.

This clonotype turned up a few times. The CDR3 DNA follows: TGCAGCGTTGCCTCTGGAAACACCATATATTTT. Residues: CSVASGNTIYF. V and J are TRBV29-1 and TRBJ1-3; no firm D call. V lost 4 bases and J lost 0, with 1 base in between. Germline assignment: CDR1 SQVTM and CDR2 ANQGSEA. The CDR3 extends over 11 amino acids. The whole variable domain, remainder taken from reference TRBV29-1 and TRBJ1-3, is SAVISQKPSRDICQRGTSLTIQCQVDSQVTMMFWYRQQPGQSLTLIATANQGSEATYESGFVIDKFPISRPNLTFSTLTVSNMSPEDSSIYLCSVASGNTIYFGEGSWLTVV.

This clonotype was found a few times. V is TRBV7-9 and J is TRBJ1-2; 9 positions agree with TRBD1. The CDR3 totals 14 residues. Trimming removed 2 bases from V and 6 bases from J; junction bases left unmatched: 4. Germline-derived CDR1 and CDR2 are SEHNR and FQNEAQ (reference sequence). For the CDR3, the DNA is TGTGCCAGCAGCTTAACCCGGGACAGGGATGGCTACACCTTC. Translating it yields CASSLTRDRDGYTF.

This clonotype was recorded a few times. V and J are TRBV7-2 and TRBJ1-1; D unresolved. The CDR3 extends over 15 amino acids. Germline V gene data show CDR1 as SGHTA and CDR2 as FQGNSA. The V end lost 0 bases, the J end lost 10 bases, and 18 bases lay between the germline ends. CDR3 protein: CASSLARDFRALAFF. The CDR3 DNA follows: TGTGCCAGCAGCTTAGCCCGAGATTTCAGAGCGTTAGCTTTCTTT.

The chain is built from TRBV2 and TRBJ2-7, with 10 bases fitting TRBD1. Germline CDR1 reads SNHLY; CDR2 reads FYNNEI. V shed 3 bases and J 5 bases; nucleotides not matched to a gene: 7. The CDR3 runs 15 residues. DNA of the CDR3: TGTGCCAGCAGTGACTTGGGACAGGGGAAGGACGAGCAGTACTTC. It translates to CASSDLGQGKDEQYF. Based on the CDR3 plus reference TRBV2 and TRBJ2-7, the full variable domain is EPEVTQTPSHQVTQMGQEVILRCVPISNHLYFYWYRQILGQKVEFLVSFYNNEISEKSEIFDDQFSVERPDGSNFTLKIRSTKLEDSAMYFCASSDLGQGKDEQYFGPGTRLTVT.

The V and J genes are TRBV27 and TRBJ1-3, with D maybe TRBD1 (5 bases). The CDR3 contains 13 residues. V lost 5 bases and J 2 bases, leaving 7 bases between the germline ends. Per the germline V gene, CDR1 is MNHEY and CDR2 is SMNVEV (reference sequence). For the CDR3, the DNA is TGTGCCAGCAGTAGGGGTACTGGAAACACCATATATTTT. It is translated as CASSRGTGNTIYF.

V gene TRBV20-1 combines with J gene TRBJ1-1; D is possibly TRBD1 (6 bases). Trimming removed 3 bases at V and 4 bases at J, with 18 bases between. The germline gives CDR1 DFQATT, CDR2 SNEGSKA (reference sequence). The CDR3 is 15 amino acids. CDR3 sequence reads: CSARADRSSSTEAFF. CDR3 coding DNA: TGCAGTGCTAGGGCCGACAGGTCTAGCAGCACTGAAGCTTTCTTT.